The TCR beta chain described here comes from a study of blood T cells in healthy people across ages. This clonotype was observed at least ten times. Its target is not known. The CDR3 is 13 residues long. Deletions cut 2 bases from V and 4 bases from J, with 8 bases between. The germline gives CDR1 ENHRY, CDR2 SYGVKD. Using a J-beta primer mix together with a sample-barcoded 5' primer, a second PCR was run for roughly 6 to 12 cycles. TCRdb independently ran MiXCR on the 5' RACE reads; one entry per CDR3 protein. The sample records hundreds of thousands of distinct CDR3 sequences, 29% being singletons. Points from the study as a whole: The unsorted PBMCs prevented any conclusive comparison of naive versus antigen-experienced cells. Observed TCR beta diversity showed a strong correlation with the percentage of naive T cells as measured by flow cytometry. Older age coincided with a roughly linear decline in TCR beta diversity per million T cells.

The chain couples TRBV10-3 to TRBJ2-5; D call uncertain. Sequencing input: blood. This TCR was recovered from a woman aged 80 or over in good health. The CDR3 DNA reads TGTGCCATCAGTGAGGGTGGGCGAGAGACCCAGTACTTC. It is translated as CAISEGGRETQYF.